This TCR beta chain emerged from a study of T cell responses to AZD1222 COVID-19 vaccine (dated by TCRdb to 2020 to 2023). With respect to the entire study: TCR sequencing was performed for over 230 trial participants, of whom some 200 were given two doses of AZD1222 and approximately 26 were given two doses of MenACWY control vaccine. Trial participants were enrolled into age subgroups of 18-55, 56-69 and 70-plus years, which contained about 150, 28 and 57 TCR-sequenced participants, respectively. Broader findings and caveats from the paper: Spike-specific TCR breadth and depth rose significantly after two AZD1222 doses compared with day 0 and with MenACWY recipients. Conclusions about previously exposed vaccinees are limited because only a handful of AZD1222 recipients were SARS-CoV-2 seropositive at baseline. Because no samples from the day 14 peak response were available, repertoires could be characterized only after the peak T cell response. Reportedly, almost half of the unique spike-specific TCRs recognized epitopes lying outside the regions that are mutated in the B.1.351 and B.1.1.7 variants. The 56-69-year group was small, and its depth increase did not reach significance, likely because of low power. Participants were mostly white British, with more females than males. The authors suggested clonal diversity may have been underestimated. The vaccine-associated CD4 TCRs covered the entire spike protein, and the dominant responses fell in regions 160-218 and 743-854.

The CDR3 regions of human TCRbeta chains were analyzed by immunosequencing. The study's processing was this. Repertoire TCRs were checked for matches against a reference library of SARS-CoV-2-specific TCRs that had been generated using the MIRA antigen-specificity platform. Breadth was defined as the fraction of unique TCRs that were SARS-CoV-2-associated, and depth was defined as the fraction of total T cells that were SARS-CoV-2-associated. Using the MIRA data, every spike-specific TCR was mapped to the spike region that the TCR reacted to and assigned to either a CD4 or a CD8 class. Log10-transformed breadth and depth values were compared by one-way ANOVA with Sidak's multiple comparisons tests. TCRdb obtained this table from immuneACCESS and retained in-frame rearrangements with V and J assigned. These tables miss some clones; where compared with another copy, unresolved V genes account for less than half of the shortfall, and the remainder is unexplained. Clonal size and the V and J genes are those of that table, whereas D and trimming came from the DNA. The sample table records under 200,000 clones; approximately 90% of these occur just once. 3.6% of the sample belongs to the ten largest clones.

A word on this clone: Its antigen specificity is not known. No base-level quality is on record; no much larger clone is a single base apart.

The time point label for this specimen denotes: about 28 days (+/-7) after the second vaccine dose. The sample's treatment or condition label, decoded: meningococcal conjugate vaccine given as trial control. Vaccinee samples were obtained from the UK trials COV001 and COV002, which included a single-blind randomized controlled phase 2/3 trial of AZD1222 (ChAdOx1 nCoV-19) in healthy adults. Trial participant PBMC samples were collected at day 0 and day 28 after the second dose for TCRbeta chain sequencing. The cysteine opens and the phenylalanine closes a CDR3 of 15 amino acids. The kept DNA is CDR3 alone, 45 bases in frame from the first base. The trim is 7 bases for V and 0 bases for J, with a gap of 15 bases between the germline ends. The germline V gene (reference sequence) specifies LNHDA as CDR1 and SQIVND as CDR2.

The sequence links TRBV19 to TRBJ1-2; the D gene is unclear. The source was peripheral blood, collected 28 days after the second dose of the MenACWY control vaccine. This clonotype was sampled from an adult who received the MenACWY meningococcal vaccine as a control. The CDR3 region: CASMMRAAANYGYTF. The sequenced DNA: TGTGCCAGTATGATGAGGGCAGCAGCTAACTATGGCTACACCTTC.